Presented here are 15 T cell receptor beta chains from one specimen sequenced in a study of a mutant IDH1 vaccine in newly diagnosed glioma. The antigens these receptors bind are not known. This table comes from immunoSEQ multiplex PCR, and its TCRdb copy is limited to in-frame clones, with some not included. Among approximately 79,000 clones listed, around 83% were seen once. Time point of the sample: week 23, last vaccination. Each dose delivered 300 ug of mutant IDH1 20-mer peptide subcutaneously with imiquimod. This specimen consisted of PBMCs, obtained from a glioma patient whose treatment included an IDH1 peptide vaccine. The origin of the receptors is a woman aged 45-60 years with glioma.

V is TRBV7-9 and J is TRBJ2-7; no clear D gene. V was trimmed by 4 bases and J by 2 bases, leaving 12 bases between them. The CDR3 length is 14 residues. Germline loops: CDR1 SEHNR, CDR2 FQNEAQ (reference sequence). The CDR3 reads CASSSGAGAYEQYF. The CDR3 DNA reads TGTGCCAGCAGCTCTGGTGCAGGCGCCTACGAGCAGTACTTC.

The V and J genes are TRBV28 and TRBJ2-3; no reliable D call. This CDR3 has 12 amino acids. V shed 6 bases and J shed 3 bases, with 7 bases lying between them. Germline lookup yields CDR1 MDHEN and CDR2 SYDVKM. CDR3 region: CASSPPTDTQYF. CDR3 bases: TGTGCCAGCAGCCCCCCGACAGATACGCAGTATTTT.

This clone was observed once. The chain couples TRBV7-6 to TRBJ2-3; the D gene is possibly TRBD2 (6 bases). CDR3 length: 16 residues. Germline V gene lookup returns CDR1 SGHVS and CDR2 FNYEAQ. V lost 3 bases, J lost 7 bases, and 20 bases lay in between. CDR3 nucleotide sequence: TGTGCCAGCAGCTTTGTGGCCCTCGGGGAGGCCAATACGCAGTATTTT. Translated, it gives CASSFVALGEANTQYF.

The chain employs TRBV27 and TRBJ2-3, with 7 bases matching TRBD1. Germline lookup yields CDR1 MNHEY and CDR2 SMNVEV (reference sequence). This CDR3 region has 15 residues. With V trimmed by 5 bases and J by 6 bases, 11 bases remained unmatched. The CDR3 loop is CASSKSDRPSDTQYF. DNA of the CDR3: TGTGCCAGCAGTAAATCGGACAGGCCGTCTGATACGCAGTATTTT.

The genes are TRBV7-9 and TRBJ2-1, with TRBD2 as a possible D gene (6 bases). CDR1 is SEHNR and CDR2 is FQNEAQ in the germline V gene (reference sequence). The ends were cut back, 3 bases at V and 6 bases at J, with 12 bases in the middle. CDR3 length: 14 amino acids. This chain's CDR3 is CASSFGLTGNEQFF. The DNA for the CDR3 is TGTGCCAGCAGCTTTGGACTAACGGGCAATGAGCAGTTCTTC.

J is TRBJ2-4 and V is TRBV5-4, with 9 bases that match TRBD1. J was trimmed by 8 bases and V by 1 base; bases with no gene match: 4. The length of the CDR3 is 14 residues. In germline, CDR1 is SGHNT, CDR2 YYREEE (reference sequence). CDR3 DNA: TGTGCCAGCAGCTTGCGGACAGGGGACGACATTCAGTACTTC. Residues: CASSLRTGDDIQYF.

This chain links TRBV5-4 with TRBJ2-1, with D possibly being TRBD2 (5 bases). The CDR3 runs 14 residues. The V and J ends lost 6 bases and 9 bases respectively, with 19 bases between them. Germline-derived CDR1 and CDR2 are SGHNT and YYREEE (reference sequence). For the CDR3, the DNA is TGTGCCAGCAAAAGGCTCGAAGGTCGGGGTGAGCAGTTCTTC. This sequence encodes CASKRLEGRGEQFF.

This clone has just a few counts. Here the CDR3 reads CASSLDVGTEAFF. The CDR3 DNA reads TGCGCCAGCAGCTTGGATGTAGGGACTGAAGCTTTCTTT. J is TRBJ1-1 and V is TRBV5-1; D remains unclear. The CDR3 spans 13 residues. Germline CDR1 SGHRS, CDR2 YFSETQ. V dropped 0 bases and J dropped 5 bases, with 8 bases sitting between them.

The CDR3 nucleotides are TGTGCCAGCAGCTTAAAGCGGGAGTCGGGCAATGAGCAGTTCTTC. Protein: CASSLKRESGNEQFF. The chain combines TRBV5-4 with TRBJ2-1; 8 bases align to TRBD2. After removal of 2 bases from V and 6 bases from J, the junction contained 7 bases not matched to a gene. Germline CDR1 reads SGHNT; CDR2 reads YYREEE (reference sequence). This CDR3 region has 15 residues.

The rearrangement joins TRBV25-1 to TRBJ2-2; D is unclear. This CDR3 is 15 amino acids long. With 2 bases removed from V and 5 bases from J, the gap between germline ends came to 12 bases. CDR1 and CDR2 (germline): MGHDK, SYGVNS. Here the CDR3 DNA reads TGTGCCAGCAGTGAAGTGGGCGGAGAGACCGGGGAGCTGTTTTTT. It codes for CASSEVGGETGELFF.

A word on this clone: Because it lacks the conserved phenylalanine or tryptophan at the end, this CDR3 is likely a read error. It is unclear where the CDR3 begins or ends on the DNA, so no DNA is shown, and the CDR3 is as TCRdb lists it. The chain employs TRBV20-1 and TRBJ2-7; the table's D gene call, TRBD2, was not cross checked with the DNA. CDR1 and CDR2 (germline): DFQATT, SNEGSKA (reference sequence). The CDR3 is 11 residues long, ends included. Here the CDR3 reads CSTKTSGRTLL.

The chain links TRBV21-1 to TRBJ2-1. TRBV21-1 is reported as a pseudogene. The CDR3 loop spans 14 amino acids. CDR3 sequence (DNA): TGTGCCAGCAGCAAAGGGGAAGGAAACAATGAGCAGTTCTTC. It is translated as CASSKGEGNNEQFF.

At least ten counts were recorded for this clone. This chain joins TRBV6-4 and TRBJ2-1; 10 positions match TRBD2. Germline loops: CDR1 MRHNA, CDR2 SNTAGT. The CDR3 totals 15 residues. V dropped 5 bases and J dropped 5; count of bases not matched to a gene: 6. Here the CDR3 reads CASSSGTSDNNEQFF. CDR3 coding DNA: TGTGCCAGCAGTTCCGGGACTAGCGACAACAATGAGCAGTTCTTC.

The chain is built from TRBV29-1 and TRBJ2-7, with 10 bases that match TRBD1. This CDR3 comprises 14 residues. Looked up from germline, CDR1 is SQVTM and CDR2 is ANQGSEA. Germline trimming cut 4 bases from V and 12 bases from J; bases unmatched to any gene: 15. In DNA form, the CDR3 reads TGCAGCGTTGCCCTCTTTGGACAGGGGGAGCGGACGTACTTC. Its translation is CSVALFGQGERTYF.

The rearrangement uses TRBV4-1 and TRBJ1-1, with 7 positions matching TRBD1. The CDR3 has 13 amino acids. V shed 0 bases, J shed 14 bases, and the junction held 9 bases outside the gene matches. Germline V gene data show CDR1 as MGHRA and CDR2 as YSYEKL. The CDR3 protein is CASSQETRGSGFF. In DNA, the CDR3 is TGCGCCAGCAGCCAAGAGACCAGGGGGAGCGGGTTCTTT.